This T cell receptor beta chain was profiled in a study of blood T cell repertoires in COVID-19. Sequencing used immunoSEQ multiplex PCR; TCRdb keeps in-frame clones, though not all of them. This repertoire shows around 400,000 clones, over 75% found once; its top ten account for under 11%. Germline-derived CDR1 and CDR2 are WNHNN and SYGVQD (reference sequence). The CDR3 extends over 15 amino acids. The V segment lost 5 bases and the J segment 2 bases; nucleotides outside the gene matches: 2. The receptor was derived from a woman aged 30 to 39 with COVID-19, enrolled during active disease. V usage is TRBV10-1 and J usage is TRBJ2-5, with 13 bases identical to TRBD2. The specimen was peripheral blood. The CDR3 loop is CASSTLAGGQETQYF. The CDR3 bases are TGCGCCAGCAGTACACTAGCGGGAGGGCAAGAGACCCAGTACTTC.